Listed here is a single T cell receptor (beta chain). The CDR3 extends over 14 amino acids. Per germline, CDR1 MDHEN and CDR2 SYDVKM. V lost 7 bases to trimming and J lost 1 base, with 11 bases between them. The sample belongs to a study of beta chain features in type 1 diabetes. The sequenced template was cDNA made from the entire isolated RNA. The method was immunoSEQ multiplex PCR; TCRdb's version includes in-frame clones alone and lacks a portion of them. This table holds over 150,000 clones, about 13% found once. Specimen: central memory CD4+ T cells from blood. This clonotype was sampled from a woman between 18 and 30 years old in good health. The chain uses TRBV28 and TRBJ2-1; TRBD1 might be the D (7 bases). CDR3 in DNA: TGTGCCAGCAATGCGGGACAGTCCTACAATGAGCAGTTCTTC. Its translation is CASNAGQSYNEQFF.